A selection of T cell receptor beta chains follows, all from one sample in a study of T-cell memory formation after mild COVID-19. TCRdb processed the 5' RACE reads anew with MiXCR; each CDR3 protein has one entry. The data hold roughly 40,000 distinct CDR3 sequences, with 6% to 8% observed a single time. Sequenced material: PBMCs or a T cell subset sorted from them (not recorded which). All receptors derive from a young man who had mild COVID-19 (a few samples of this study predate the infection). Cell type and time point are not known. Each CDR3 is given with its conserved first and last residue. The D gene is left open where the match is weak. Expanded clones are given a class, and other clones once, few, many or no size at all.

TRBJ2-6 TRBV6-2/TRBV6-3 TRBD1 NA TGTGCCAGCAGCCGGATACGGACAGGAGCAGGGGCCAACGTCCTGACTTTC CASSRIRTGAGANVLTF
TRBJ2-3 TRBV28 NA few TGTGCCAGCAATTCAGACTCAGGTACAGATACGCAGTATTTT CASNSDSGTDTQYF
TRBJ2-1 TRBV12-3/TRBV12-4 TRBD2 NA TGTGCCAGCAGTTTTTTCCTAGCGGGGAAAAATGAGCAGTTCTTC CASSFFLAGKNEQFF
TRBJ1-5 TRBV20-1 NA many TGCAGTGCTAGAGAGGTAGGGGATTGGAATCAGCCCCAGCATTTT CSAREVGDWNQPQHF
TRBJ2-7 TRBV30 NA few TGTGCCTGGAATCGGGATGTGTCGTGGGGCGAGCAGTACTTC CAWNRDVSWGEQYF
TRBJ1-6 TRBV7-2 NA few TGTGCCAGCAGCTTGGATTCACCCCTCCACTTT CASSLDSPLHF
TRBJ1-2 TRBV6-5 TRBD1 few TGTGCCAGCAGGGGATGGACAGGGGACTATGGCTACACCTTC CASRGWTGDYGYTF
TRBJ2-5 TRBV18 TRBD2 many TGTGCCAGCTCACCCCGACTAGCGGGCGAAGAGACCCAGTACTTC CASSPRLAGEETQYF
TRBJ1-6 TRBV9 NA NA TGTGCCAGCAGCGTAGACGGCCGGGATTCACCCCTCCACTTT CASSVDGRDSPLHF
TRBJ1-3 TRBV9 NA few TGTGCCAGCAGCGTAGAGTGGTACTCTGGAAACACCATATATTTT CASSVEWYSGNTIYF
TRBJ2-7 TRBV18 NA many TGTGCCAGCTCACCGGGGGCGAAATACGAGCAGTACTTC CASSPGAKYEQYF
TRBJ2-1 TRBV7-2 NA few TGTGCCAGCAGCATGGCCCCAGGGACTGAGCAGTTCTTC CASSMAPGTEQFF
TRBJ2-7 TRBV5-1 TRBD1 many TGCGCCAGCAGCTTACCGGGACAGATCTACGAGCAGTACTTC CASSLPGQIYEQYF
TRBJ1-5 TRBV10-3 NA few TGTGCCATCAGTGAGAGGCAGGGCGAGCAGCCCCAGCATTTT CAISERQGEQPQHF
TRBJ2-3 TRBV5-1 TRBD2 few TGCGCCAGCAGCTTGGCCCGGGCTAGCGGGGGCCCGCGGGGTACGCAGTATTTT CASSLARASGGPRGTQYF
TRBJ1-2 TRBV28 TRBD1 NA TGTGCCAGCGCCCTGACAGGGGCTTTTGAAGGTCCTTATGGCTACACCTTC CASALTGAFEGPYGYTF
TRBJ2-7 TRBV12-3/TRBV12-4 TRBD1 NA TGTGCCAGCAGTCCCCACACGGGACAGGCTTGCTTC CASSPHTGQACF
TRBJ1-3 TRBV5-1 NA few TGCGCCAGCAGCCCCCCGTGGGGGCCTGGAAACACCATATATTTT CASSPPWGPGNTIYF
TRBJ2-1 TRBV29-1 TRBD2 NA TGCAGCGTAACTAGCGGGGCTGATGAGCAGTTCTTC CSVTSGADEQFF
TRBJ2-5 TRBV5-6 TRBD2 many TGTGCCAGCAGCTTGCCGGGGGGGAGTCAAGAGACCCAGTACTTC CASSLPGGSQETQYF
TRBJ2-5 TRBV3-1 TRBD1 many TGTGCCAGCAGCCCCGGGACAGTCCAAGAGACCCAGTACTTC CASSPGTVQETQYF
TRBJ1-6 TRBV7-3 NA many TGTGCCAGCAGCTTATCGCCAGAAGATGCCCTCCACTTT CASSLSPEDALHF
TRBJ2-2 TRBV7-2 NA many TGTGCCAGCAGATACACCGCTGATGCCGGGGAGCTGTTTTTT CASRYTADAGELFF
TRBJ1-2 TRBV3-1 NA NA TGTGCCAGCAGCCAAGATACGGGCCCTGCTAACTATGGCTACACCTTC CASSQDTGPANYGYTF
TRBJ1-5 TRBV28 NA few TGTGCCAGCAGATCCGAGGGACCGACCTCTTATAGCAATCAGCCCCAGCATTTT CASRSEGPTSYSNQPQHF
TRBJ2-5 TRBV7-9 NA NA TGTGCCAGCAGCTTGCAGACAGGTCAAGAGACCCAGTACTTC CASSLQTGQETQYF
TRBJ2-5 TRBV5-1 TRBD2 many TGCGCCAGCAGGTTCCGGGGGGACCAAGAGACCCAGTACTTC CASRFRGDQETQYF
TRBJ1-1 TRBV5-1 NA many TGCGCCAGCAAAACTAGTATCGAAGCGGGGGCTGAAGCTTTCTTT CASKTSIEAGAEAFF
TRBJ1-5 TRBV7-2 TRBD1 NA TGTGCCAGCAGCCCGGGACAGGGGAGCAATCAGCCCCAGCATTTT CASSPGQGSNQPQHF
TRBJ2-3 TRBV9 NA few TGTGCCAGCAGCGTATTGGGGAATACAGATACGCAGTATTTT CASSVLGNTDTQYF
TRBJ2-1 TRBV5-1 TRBD2 NA TGCGCCAGCACCATGACTAGCTTACCTAACAATGAGCAGTTCTTC CASTMTSLPNNEQFF
TRBJ1-6 TRBV20-1 TRBD1 many TGCAGTGCTAGAGATGGACAGGGGTATTCACCCCTCCACTTT CSARDGQGYSPLHF
TRBJ2-1 TRBV20-1 NA many TGCAGTGCTGTTGACAGGTTGGCCTACAATGAGCAGTTCTTC CSAVDRLAYNEQFF
TRBJ2-5 TRBV29-1 NA NA TGCAGCGTTGGAGAGACCCAGTACTTC CSVGETQYF
TRBJ1-1 TRBV23-1 NA NA TGCGCCAGCAGTCCCACTGAAGCTTTCTTT CASSPTEAFF
TRBJ2-2 TRBV5-6 TRBD2 NA TGTGCCAGCAGCTGGGCTAGCGGTGCAGGGGAGCTGTTTTTT CASSWASGAGELFF
TRBJ2-7 TRBV4-3 TRBD2 many TGCGCCAGCAGCCAGGGGGCTGGCGGGGGGAATGAGCAGTACTTC CASSQGAGGGNEQYF
TRBJ1-2 TRBV28 NA few TGTGCCAGCAGTTTAGGCCCCGAGGGTCACTATGGCTACACCTTC CASSLGPEGHYGYTF
TRBJ1-6 TRBV12-3/TRBV12-4 NA few TGTGCCAGCAGGGGCGACGGGGAGAATTCACCCCTCCACTTT CASRGDGENSPLHF
TRBJ1-1 TRBV5-1 NA NA TGCGCCAGCAGACCGGGACTCACGGAGAACACTGAAGCTTTCTTT CASRPGLTENTEAFF
TRBJ2-5 TRBV12-3/TRBV12-4 TRBD1 many TGTGCCAGCAGTGAACCAACCGCCACAGGGGATGAGACCCAGTACTTC CASSEPTATGDETQYF
TRBJ2-2 TRBV2 TRBD2 NA TGTGCCAGCAGTGAAGTGATAGCGGGGTACACCGGGGAGCTGTTTTTT CASSEVIAGYTGELFF
TRBJ1-2 TRBV4-3 TRBD1 few TGCGCCAGCAGCCCCCGACGGTTCAGGGGGCCGAACTATGGCTACACCTTC CASSPRRFRGPNYGYTF
TRBJ2-5 TRBV11-2 TRBD2 NA TGTGCCAGCAGCTCCGGGACTAGCGGGGTTGGGACCCAGTACTTC CASSSGTSGVGTQYF